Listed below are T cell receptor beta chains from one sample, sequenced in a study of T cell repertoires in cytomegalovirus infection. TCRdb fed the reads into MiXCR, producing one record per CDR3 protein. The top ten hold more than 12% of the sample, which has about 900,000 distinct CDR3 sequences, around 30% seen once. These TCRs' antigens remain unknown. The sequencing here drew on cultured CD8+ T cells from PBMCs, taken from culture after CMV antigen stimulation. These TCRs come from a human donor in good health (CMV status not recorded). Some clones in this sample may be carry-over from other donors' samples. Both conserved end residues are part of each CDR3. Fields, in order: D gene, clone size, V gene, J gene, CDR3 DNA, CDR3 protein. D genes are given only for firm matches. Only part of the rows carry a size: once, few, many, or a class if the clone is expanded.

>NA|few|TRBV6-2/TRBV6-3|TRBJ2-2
TGTGCCAGCAGCCAATCATCGGGACTGAACACCGGGGAGCTGTTTTTT
CASSQSSGLNTGELFF
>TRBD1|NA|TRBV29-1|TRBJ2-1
TGCAGCGTTGTCGGGACAGGGGGTAATGAGCAGTTCTTC
CSVVGTGGNEQFF
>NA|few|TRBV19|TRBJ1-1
TGTGCCAGTAGTCTTTCAGGGGAAGAGAAAGCTTTCTTT
CASSLSGEEKAFF
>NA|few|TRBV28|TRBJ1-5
TGTGCCAGCAGTTTAGTGGCAGCATATAGCAATCAGCCCCAGCATTTT
CASSLVAAYSNQPQHF
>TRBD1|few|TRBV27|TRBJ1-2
TGTGCCAGCAGTCGACAGGGGGCGGGGGGCTACACCTTC
CASSRQGAGGYTF
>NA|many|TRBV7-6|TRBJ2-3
TGTGCCAGCAGCTCACGCGCCCCCAACACAGATACGCAGTATTTT
CASSSRAPNTDTQYF
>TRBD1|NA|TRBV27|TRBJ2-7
TGTGCCAGCTCCTATGGGACAGGGAAAATATACGAGCAGTACTTC
CASSYGTGKIYEQYF
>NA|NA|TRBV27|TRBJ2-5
TGTGCCAGCAGTCAAAGCGGCAGAACAAGGGAGACCCAGTACTTC
CASSQSGRTRETQYF
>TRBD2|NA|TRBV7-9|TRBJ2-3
TGTGCCAGCAGCTCTATAAGCAGCGGGGGGGGCACAGATACGCAGTATTTT
CASSSISSGGGTDTQYF
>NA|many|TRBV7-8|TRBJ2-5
TGTGCCAGCAGCTACTCCTGGGGGGATCGGGAGACCCAGTACTTC
CASSYSWGDRETQYF
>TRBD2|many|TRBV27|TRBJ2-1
TGTGCCAGCAGTTTAGCCAGCGGGGCCTACAATGAGCAGTTCTTC
CASSLASGAYNEQFF
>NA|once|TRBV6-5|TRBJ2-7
TGTGCCAGCAGTTACGGGTCGGAGAAAACCCCTTCCTACAATGAGCAGTACTTC
CASSYGSEKTPSYNEQYF
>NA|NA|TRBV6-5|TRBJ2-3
TGTGCCAGCAGTTACTCCCGGCAGGGACCAGATACGCAGTATTTT
CASSYSRQGPDTQYF
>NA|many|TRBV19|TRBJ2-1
TGTGCCAGTAGTATTGGTAGGGGGTCCTACAATGAGCAGTTCTTC
CASSIGRGSYNEQFF
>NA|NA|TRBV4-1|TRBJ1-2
TGCGCCAGCAGCCAGACTGAGATGACCGGGACGGATGGCTACACCTTC
CASSQTEMTGTDGYTF
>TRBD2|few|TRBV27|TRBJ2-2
TGTGCCAGCAGTTCCCCCGGGACTAGCCTCACCGGGGAGCTGTTTTTT
CASSSPGTSLTGELFF
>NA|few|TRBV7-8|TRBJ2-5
TGTGCCAGCAGCTTAGTGGTTGGCGGGGCCCAAGAGACCCAGTACTTC
CASSLVVGGAQETQYF
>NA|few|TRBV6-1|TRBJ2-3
TGTGCCAGTGAAGGGGCTGGCACAGATACGCAGTATTTT
CASEGAGTDTQYF
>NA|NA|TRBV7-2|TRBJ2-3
TGTGCCAGCAGCCACGGGGGCCGCACAGATACGCAGTATTTT
CASSHGGRTDTQYF
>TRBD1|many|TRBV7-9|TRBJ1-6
TGTGCCAGCAGCCCAACAGGGGCTGGCTCACCCCTCCACTTT
CASSPTGAGSPLHF
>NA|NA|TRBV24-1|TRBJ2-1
TGTGCCACCGGGGGCACGGACTACAATGAGCAGTTCTTC
CATGGTDYNEQFF
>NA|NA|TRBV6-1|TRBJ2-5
TGTGCCAGCAAGCCTGGGGGTTCGGGGGAGACCCAGTACTTC
CASKPGGSGETQYF
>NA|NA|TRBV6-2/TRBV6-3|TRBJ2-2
TGTGCCAGCAGTTACCCCGGGACACCGAACACCGGGGAGCTGTTTTTT
CASSYPGTPNTGELFF
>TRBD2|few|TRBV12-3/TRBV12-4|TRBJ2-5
TGTGCCAGCAGTTTTATGGCCCCGGGGGGACCTCAAGAGACCCAGTACTTC
CASSFMAPGGPQETQYF
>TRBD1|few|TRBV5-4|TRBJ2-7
TGTGCCAGCAGCTGGACAGGGGGCGCCGGGGTCTACGAGCAGTACTTC
CASSWTGGAGVYEQYF
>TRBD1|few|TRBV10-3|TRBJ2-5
TGTGCCATCAGTGAGTCCACAGGGGAAGATCCCCAGTACTTC
CAISESTGEDPQYF
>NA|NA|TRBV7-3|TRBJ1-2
TGTGCCAGCAGCCCCGGACAGCCCAAGAGCTCTTCTTGGGGCTACACCTTC
CASSPGQPKSSSWGYTF
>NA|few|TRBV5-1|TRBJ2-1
TGCGCCAGCAGCCCCATGGCAGGGGCCGAGACCTACAATGAGCAGTTCTTC
CASSPMAGAETYNEQFF
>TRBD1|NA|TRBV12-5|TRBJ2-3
TGTGCTAGTGGTTTAGGGGGCTCCAGCACAGATACGCAGTATTTT
CASGLGGSSTDTQYF
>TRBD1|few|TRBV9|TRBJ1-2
TGTGCCAGCAGCCAACAGGGGGGCCCAACCATCAACTATGGCTACACCTTC
CASSQQGGPTINYGYTF
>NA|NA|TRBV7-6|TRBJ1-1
TGTGCCAGCAGCCTAGGGGGTGCGGGGGCGAGAACTGAAGCTTTCTTT
CASSLGGAGARTEAFF
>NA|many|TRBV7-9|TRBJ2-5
TGTGCCAGCAGCTTTGGGGCGGGGGAGACCCAGTACTTC
CASSFGAGETQYF
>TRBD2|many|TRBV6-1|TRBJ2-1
TGTGCCAGCAGCCCAGGGACTAGCGGGGCTTCGAGCTCCTACAATGAGCAGTTCTTC
CASSPGTSGASSSYNEQFF
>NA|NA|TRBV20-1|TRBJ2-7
TGCAGTGCTAGAGAAACTGGCTCCTACGAGCAGTACTTC
CSARETGSYEQYF
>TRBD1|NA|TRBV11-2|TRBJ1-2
TGTGCCAGCACCTTGACAGGGGATTCCTCGGGCTACACCTTC
CASTLTGDSSGYTF
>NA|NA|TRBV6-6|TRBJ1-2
TGTGCCAGCAGGGGAAAAACCGTGGGGGACTATGGCTACACCTTC
CASRGKTVGDYGYTF
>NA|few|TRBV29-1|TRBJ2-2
TGCAGCGTCGGACCGTTCAACACCGGGGAGCTGTTTTTT
CSVGPFNTGELFF
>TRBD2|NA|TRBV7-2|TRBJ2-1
TGTGCCAGCAGCCCCCGAGGGAGGGGGCAGTTCTTC
CASSPRGRGQFF
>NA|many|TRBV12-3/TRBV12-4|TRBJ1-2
TGTGCCAGCAGTTCCGGGACATCCGACTATGGCTACACCTTC
CASSSGTSDYGYTF
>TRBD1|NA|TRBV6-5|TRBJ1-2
TGTGCCAGCAGTTACTCGGCATCAGGGGGAACTGGCTACACCTTC
CASSYSASGGTGYTF
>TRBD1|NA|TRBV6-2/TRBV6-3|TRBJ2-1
TGTGCCAGCAGTTACTCGACACGGACAGGGTCCTACAATGAGCAGTTCTTC
CASSYSTRTGSYNEQFF
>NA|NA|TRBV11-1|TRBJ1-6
TGTGCCAGCCGGAGGTCCGACTATAATTCACCCCTCCACTTT
CASRRSDYNSPLHF